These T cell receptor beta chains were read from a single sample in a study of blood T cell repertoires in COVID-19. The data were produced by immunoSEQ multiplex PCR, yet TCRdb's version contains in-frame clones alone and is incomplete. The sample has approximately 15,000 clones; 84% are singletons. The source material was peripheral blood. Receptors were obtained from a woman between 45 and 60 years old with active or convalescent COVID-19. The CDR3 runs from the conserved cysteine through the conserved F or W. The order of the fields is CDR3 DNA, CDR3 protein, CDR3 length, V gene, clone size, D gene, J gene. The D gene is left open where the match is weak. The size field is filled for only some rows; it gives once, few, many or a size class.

TGTGCCAGCAGCTTAGGCTCTTGGGGCACGACTAATGAAAAACTGTTTTTT	CASSLGSWGTTNEKLFF	17	TRBV13	NA	NA	TRBJ1-4
TGTGCCAGCAGCTTAAGTGGCCAGCGGGGCTACAATGAGCAGTTCTTC	CASSLSGQRGYNEQFF	16	TRBV7-9	NA	TRBD2	TRBJ2-1
TGTGCCAGCAGTCAGTTACAGAATTCACCCCTCCACTTT	CASSQLQNSPLHF	13	TRBV27	NA	NA	TRBJ1-6
TGTGCCAGCAGTCAAACGGGACACCAAACTAACTATGGCTACACCTTC	CASSQTGHQTNYGYTF	16	TRBV28	NA	NA	TRBJ1-2
TGTGCCAGCAGTGAACCTAACAATGAGCAGTTCTTC	CASSEPNNEQFF	12	TRBV2	once	NA	TRBJ2-1
TGTGCCAGCAGTGGTCCGGGAAACCTGTACTTC	CASSGPGNLYF	11	TRBV28	once	NA	TRBJ2-7
TGTGCCAGCAGCTTAGCGCCGAGGGGACAGGGGGCGGGGGAGCAGTACTTC	CASSLAPRGQGAGEQYF	17	TRBV7-2	NA	TRBD1	TRBJ2-7
TGTGCCAGCAGCTTAGTCGGGACAGTCAATGAGCAGTTCTTC	CASSLVGTVNEQFF	14	TRBV7-2	NA	TRBD1	TRBJ2-1
TGTGCCATCAGTGAGTCAAAACTAGGGCTAGCGGACGATACGCAGTATTTT	CAISESKLGLADDTQYF	17	TRBV10-3	NA	TRBD2	TRBJ2-3
TGTGCCAGCAGTTATAGCGGGGGGTACAATGAGCAGTTCTTC	CASSYSGGYNEQFF	14	TRBV6-5	NA	TRBD2	TRBJ2-1
TGCAGCGTTGAAGATCTAGCGGGACGCACCATTTACAATGAGCAGTTCTTC	CSVEDLAGRTIYNEQFF	17	TRBV29-1	NA	TRBD2	TRBJ2-1
TGCGCCAGCAGCCAGCCGGGACAGGGTTTTTCACCCCTCCACTTT	CASSQPGQGFSPLHF	15	TRBV4-1	NA	TRBD1	TRBJ1-6
TGTGCCAGCACCCTAGCGGCGAATTACAATGAGCAGTTCTTC	CASTLAANYNEQFF	14	TRBV27	NA	TRBD2	TRBJ2-1
TGTGCCAGTAGGGGACAGACGCATCAGCCCCAGCATTTT	CASRGQTHQPQHF	13	TRBV19	NA	TRBD1	TRBJ1-5
TGTGCCAGCAGCTTAGTTAGAGCAGGGTTGGGCTATGGCTACACCTTC	CASSLVRAGLGYGYTF	16	TRBV11-2	NA	NA	TRBJ1-2
TGTGCCAGCAGTCACGGGGGTAACAATGAGCAGTTCTTC	CASSHGGNNEQFF	13	TRBV6-6	NA	NA	TRBJ2-1
TGTGCCAGCAGGAAAACCGGGACAAACTATCAGCCCCAGCATTTT	CASRKTGTNYQPQHF	15	TRBV27	NA	NA	TRBJ1-5
TGTGCCAGCAGTGAAGCGGGCGTCGCAGGTATTTCTTGGGAGACCCAGTACTTC	CASSEAGVAGISWETQYF	18	TRBV6-1	NA	NA	TRBJ2-5
TGTGCCACCCATTACGGGCTAGCGGTCAATGAGCAGTTCTTC	CATHYGLAVNEQFF	14	TRBV7-9	few	TRBD2	TRBJ2-1
TGTGCCAGCAGACCACTAGCGGGAGGTGAGACCCAGTACTTC	CASRPLAGGETQYF	14	TRBV27	few	TRBD2	TRBJ2-5
TGCAGCGTCGCTAGCTCCTACGAGCAGTACTTC	CSVASSYEQYF	11	TRBV29-1	NA	NA	TRBJ2-7
TGTGCCAGCAGCTCCTCGGTAAGCGGGGACTACTACGAGCAGTACTTC	CASSSSVSGDYYEQYF	16	TRBV13	NA	TRBD2	TRBJ2-7
TGTGCCAGCAGCTTAGTAGGGGTCAATGAGCAGTTCTTC	CASSLVGVNEQFF	13	TRBV7-9	NA	NA	TRBJ2-1
TGTGCCAGTACGAGGGGAAACACCATATATTTT	CASTRGNTIYF	11	TRBV19	NA	NA	TRBJ1-3
TGTGCCAGCAGCTTGGGACAGGGGGACTACGAGCAGTACTTC	CASSLGQGDYEQYF	14	TRBV11-2	NA	TRBD1	TRBJ2-7
TGTGCCAGCAGCCGGGGGGGGCGGGAGATCTCCTACGAGCAGTACTTC	CASSRGGREISYEQYF	16	TRBV7-8	NA	TRBD2	TRBJ2-7
TGTGCCAGTAGCCCGGGACAGTTAATCGGGGAGCTGTTTTTT	CASSPGQLIGELFF	14	TRBV19	NA	TRBD1	TRBJ2-2
TGTGCCAGCAGCCCGCCCGGGGTTGGCTACACCTTC	CASSPPGVGYTF	12	TRBV28	NA	NA	TRBJ1-2